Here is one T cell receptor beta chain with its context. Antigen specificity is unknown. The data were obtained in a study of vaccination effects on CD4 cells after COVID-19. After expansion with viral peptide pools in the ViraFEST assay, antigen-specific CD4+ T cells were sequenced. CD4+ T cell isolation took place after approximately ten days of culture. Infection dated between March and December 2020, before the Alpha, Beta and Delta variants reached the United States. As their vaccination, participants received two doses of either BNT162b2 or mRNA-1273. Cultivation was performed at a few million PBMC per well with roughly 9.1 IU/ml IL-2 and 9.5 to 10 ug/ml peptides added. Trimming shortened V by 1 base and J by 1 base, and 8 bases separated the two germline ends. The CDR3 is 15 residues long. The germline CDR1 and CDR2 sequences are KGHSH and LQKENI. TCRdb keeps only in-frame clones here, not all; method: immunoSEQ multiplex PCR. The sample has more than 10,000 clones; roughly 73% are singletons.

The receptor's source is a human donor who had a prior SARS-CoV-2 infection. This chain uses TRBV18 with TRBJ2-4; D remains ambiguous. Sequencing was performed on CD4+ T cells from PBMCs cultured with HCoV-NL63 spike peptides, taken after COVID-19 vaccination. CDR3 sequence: CASSPQGRAKNIQYF. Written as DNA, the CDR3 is TGTGCCAGCTCACCACAGGGTAGGGCCAAAAACATTCAGTACTTC. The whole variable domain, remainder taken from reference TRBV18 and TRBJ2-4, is NAGVMQNPRHLVRRRGQEARLRCSPMKGHSHVYWYRQLPEEGLKFMVYLQKENIIDESGMPKERFSAEFPKEGPSILRIQQVVRGDSAAYFCASSPQGRAKNIQYFGAGTRLSVL.